This TCR beta chain comes out of a study of blood T cell repertoires in COVID-19. Whole-study context: T cells, B-cell-depleted T cells, or PBMCs supplied cDNA or gDNA.

Under the authors' procedure: Estimates of nucleated cell counts were drawn from the amplification of reference gene primers. The method was immunoSEQ multiplex PCR; TCRdb's version includes in-frame clones alone and lacks a portion of them. That table is the source of V, J and clone size, and D and trimming were worked out from the DNA. The repertoire holds approximately 240,000 clones, with 80% to 85% as singletons. Germline V gene lookup returns CDR1 WSHSY and CDR2 SAAADI. This CDR3 comprises 15 residues. Trimming cost V 4 bases and J 1 base; bases outside gene matches: 4. The clonotype was recovered from a woman aged 25 to 39 who had recovered from COVID-19. V usage is TRBV10-2 and J usage is TRBJ1-1; 9 bases fit TRBD1. The material sequenced was peripheral blood. The CDR3 region is CASSALGQGNTEAFF. The CDR3 DNA sequence: TGCGCCAGCAGTGCGTTGGGACAGGGGAACACTGAAGCTTTCTTT.